A selection of T cell receptor beta chains follows, all from one sample in a study of post-analysis software for immune sequencing data. TCRdb itself ran the PCR reads through MiXCR, one entry per CDR3 protein. The table has 250,000 to 300,000 distinct CDR3 sequences, roughly a third seen once. Sequencing was performed on blood. Receptors originate from a girl aged 10-17 years with multiple sclerosis. Each CDR3 is given with its conserved first and last residue. D genes are given only for firm matches. Rows may omit the clone size; those that give it use once, few, many or a size class.

V gene,D gene,J gene,CDR3 length,clone size,CDR3 DNA,CDR3 protein
TRBV7-9,.,TRBJ1-1,13,.,TGTGCCAGCAGCCGGGTGCGGGAGACTGAAGCTTTCTTT,CASSRVRETEAFF
TRBV10-1,.,TRBJ1-5,14,.,TGCGCCAGCAGGGAAGGCCTCAGCGGTCAGCCCCAGCATTTT,CASREGLSGQPQHF
TRBV6-2/TRBV6-3,.,TRBJ1-5,15,few,TGTGCCAGCAGTTACGGACTGGGGGCCTATCAGCCCCAGCATTTT,CASSYGLGAYQPQHF
TRBV5-1,.,TRBJ1-2,14,.,TGCGCCAGCAGCTTGGCGCAGGGGAGCTATGGCTACACCTTC,CASSLAQGSYGYTF
TRBV9,.,TRBJ1-1,16,many,TGTGCCAGCAGCGGGAACGGGGGCCTTATGAACACTGAAGCTTTCTTT,CASSGNGGLMNTEAFF
TRBV20-1,TRBD1,TRBJ2-7,17,.,TGCAGTGCTAGAGATCTGAGACAGGGGGTACCCACCTGGGAGCAGTACTTC,CSARDLRQGVPTWEQYF
TRBV20-1,TRBD1,TRBJ1-5,16,many,TGCAGTGCTAGTAAGACAGGGGGCGTCCACAATCAGCCCCAGCATTTT,CSASKTGGVHNQPQHF
TRBV4-1,.,TRBJ2-5,15,.,TGCGCCAGCAGCCTCAGAGCCTCATCCCAAGAGACCCAGTACTTC,CASSLRASSQETQYF
TRBV2,TRBD2,TRBJ2-3,15,many,TGTGCCAGCAGGCGACTAGCCGGAGCAATAGATACGCAGTATTTT,CASRRLAGAIDTQYF
TRBV7-9,.,TRBJ2-1,14,.,TGTGCCAGCAGCGGGGGCTGGGATCTCCCTGAGCAGTTCTTC,CASSGGWDLPEQFF